What follows are 17 T cell receptor beta chains derived from one specimen sequenced in a study of T-cell reconstitution after alpha-beta-depleted transplantation in children. Unique molecular identifiers were used to barcode this TCRbeta library. MiXCR, run by TCRdb on the PCR reads, gives a single entry per CDR3 protein. The sample holds roughly 300,000 distinct CDR3 sequences; 11% are singletons and the top ten take about a quarter. The specimen was peripheral blood, collected 180 days after TCRalphabeta/CD19-depleted stem cell transplant. Receptors originate from a male patient aged 2 to 9 who had a stem cell transplant for chronic granulomatous disease, so the T cells may come from the graft donor.

Many counts were recorded for this clonotype. The chain carries TRBV10-3 and TRBJ1-5; TRBD1 is a possible D gene (5 bases). The germline V gene has CDR1 ENHRY and CDR2 SYGVKD. V was shortened by 2 bases and J by 5 bases, with 13 bases between the two germline ends. The CDR3 has 15 amino acids. The CDR3: CAISEMGTGDQPQHF. DNA of the CDR3: TGTGCCATCAGTGAGATGGGGACGGGGGATCAGCCCCAGCATTTT.

This clonotype was seen at least ten times. The gene calls are TRBV5-1 and TRBJ2-5, with D uncertain. The ends were cut back, 0 bases at V and 4 bases at J, with 7 bases in the middle. The germline gives CDR1 SGHRS, CDR2 YFSETQ. The CDR3 sequence is 13 residues long. CDR3 residues: CASSLGQTETQYF. The CDR3 nucleotides read TGCGCCAGCAGCTTGGGACAAACAGAGACCCAGTACTTC.

This clonotype was seen only a few times. The V gene is TRBV5-1, the J gene TRBJ1-2; 12 bases match TRBD1. V was pared by 4 bases and J by 8 bases, with 12 bases of the junction left unmatched. The CDR3 length is 16 residues. Germline CDR1 and CDR2: SGHRS and YFSETQ. CDR3: CASSIRPGQGAEGYTF. Written as DNA, the CDR3 is TGCGCCAGCAGCATTAGACCGGGACAGGGGGCGGAAGGCTACACCTTC.

The CDR3 loop is CASSIRRDIGYEQYF. CDR3 nucleotides: TGTGCCAGTAGTATCCGACGGGACATTGGGTACGAGCAGTACTTC. The chain is built from TRBV19 and TRBJ2-7; D is possibly TRBD1 (6 bases). V lost 3 bases and J lost 4, with 16 bases in between. CDR3 length equals 15 residues. Germline values: CDR1 LNHDA, CDR2 SQIVND (reference sequence).

This clonotype was counted only a few times. J is TRBJ2-4 and V is TRBV20-1, with D perhaps TRBD1 (6 bases). Germline assignment: CDR1 DFQATT and CDR2 SNEGSKA (reference sequence). V was clipped by 5 bases and J by 5 bases, with 22 bases between them. The CDR3 consists of 16 residues. CDR3 in amino acids: CSAGGWRPEGENIQYF. For the CDR3, the DNA is TGCAGTGCTGGGGGTTGGCGCCCTGAGGGGGAAAACATTCAGTACTTC.

As regards this clonotype: A read error may be the cause here, since a much bigger clone is one base away. This chain uses TRBV12-3 or TRBV12-4 with TRBJ1-2; a possible D gene is TRBD1 (6 bases). CDR3 length: 14 residues. The V and J ends lost 5 bases and 7 bases respectively, with 17 bases between them. The CDR3 bases are TGTGCCAGCAGTGCACAGGGTGAAATTTCTGGCTACACCTTC. Translated, it gives CASSAQGEISGYTF.

At least ten counts were recorded for this clonotype. The V call is TRBV12-3 or TRBV12-4, the J call TRBJ1-5, with TRBD1 identical over 8 bases. The junction had 8 bases not matched to a gene; V was cut back by 7 bases and J by 3 bases. This CDR3 contains 15 residues. The CDR3, as DNA: TGTGCCAGCACCAAAGACAGGGGTGACAATCAGCCCCAGCATTTT. This translates into CASTKDRGDNQPQHF.

This clonotype was picked up many times. V and J are TRBV28 and TRBJ2-1; the match to TRBD1 covers 11 bases. Germline V gene sequence: CDR1 MDHEN, CDR2 SYDVKM. There are 14 residues in the CDR3. V gave up 6 bases and J gave up 6 bases; unmatched junction bases: 4. CDR3 sequence reads: CASSLDRGPNEQFF. CDR3 in DNA: TGTGCCAGCAGCCTGGACAGGGGGCCCAATGAGCAGTTCTTC. The full variable domain, in which reference TRBV28 and TRBJ2-1 provide the parts outside the CDR3, is DVKVTQSSRYLVKRTGEKVFLECVQDMDHENMFWYRQDPGLGLRLIYFSYDVKMKEKGDIPEGYSVSREKKERFSLILESASTNQTSMYLCASSLDRGPNEQFFGPGTRLTVL.

This clonotype was recorded at least ten times. The rearrangement uses TRBV6-4 and TRBJ2-7; D could derive from TRBD1 or TRBD2 (6 bases each). Germline V gene data show CDR1 as MRHNA and CDR2 as SNTAGT. Trimming took off 4 bases at V and 7 bases at J, with 14 bases between the two ends. The CDR3 has 13 amino acids. CDR3 sequence (DNA): TGTGCCAGCAGTGTGGCGGAGGGGGGAGAGCAGTACTTC. This encodes CASSVAEGGEQYF.

This clonotype was recorded many times. The chain carries TRBV4-3 and TRBJ2-6; D is perhaps TRBD1 (5 bases). This CDR3 is built from 16 residues. Trimming took off 2 bases at V and 0 bases at J, with 8 bases between the two ends. Germline values: CDR1 LGHNA, CDR2 YSLEER. CDR3 sequence reads: CASSQIDSSGANVLTF. CDR3 bases: TGCGCCAGCAGCCAAATCGACAGCTCTGGGGCCAACGTCCTGACTTTC.

This chain links TRBV4-2 with TRBJ2-1; the D is unclear. Germline V gene data show CDR1 as LGHNA and CDR2 as YNFKEQ. The CDR3 is 13 residues long. V lost 4 bases to trimming and J lost 5 bases, with 9 bases between them. This CDR3 is CASSPGLHNEQFF. The CDR3 DNA sequence: TGTGCCAGCAGCCCCGGGCTCCACAATGAGCAGTTCTTC.

This clonotype was recorded at least ten times. V and J are TRBV6-1 and TRBJ1-5; no definite D call. This CDR3 spans 15 amino acids. Germline V gives CDR1 MNHNS, CDR2 SASEGT. V was pared by 1 base and J by 5 bases, with 12 bases between. The CDR3 sequence: CASSEGGHYYQPQHF. The CDR3 region has the DNA TGTGCCAGCAGTGAAGGTGGGCACTACTATCAGCCCCAGCATTTT.

This clonotype was counted ten times or more. This chain joins TRBV4-3 and TRBJ2-1; D gene unclear. The germline CDR1 and CDR2 sequences are LGHNA and YSLEER. Trimming cost V 0 bases and J 3 bases, with 24 bases left between them. This CDR3 has 20 amino acids. CDR3 DNA: TGCGCCAGCAGCCAAGATTGGTTACAGTCAGTAAATCAGCACTACAATGAGCAGTTCTTC. This translates into CASSQDWLQSVNQHYNEQFF.

This clonotype has ten or more counts. The genes are TRBV12-5 and TRBJ2-7, with no clear D. This CDR3 contains 11 residues. CDR1 is LGHNT and CDR2 is FRNRAP in the germline V gene. Trimming removed 4 bases from V and 3 bases from J, with 4 bases in between. CDR3 protein: CASGSNYEQYF. The CDR3 DNA sequence: TGTGCTAGTGGTTCAAACTACGAGCAGTACTTC.

This clonotype has at least ten counts. The chain combines TRBV7-2 with TRBJ1-1; no reliable D call. The CDR3 totals 11 residues. V lost 2 bases, J lost 7 bases, and 5 bases lay in between. The germline V gene encodes CDR1 SGHTA and CDR2 FQGNSA. The CDR3, as DNA: TGTGCCAGCAGCTTACTTAGTGAAGCTTTCTTT. The encoded protein is CASSLLSEAFF.

This clonotype was counted only a few times. This chain uses TRBV6-6 with TRBJ1-4; possibly TRBD1 for D (6 bases). V lost 8 bases and J lost 4, with 11 bases in between. CDR3 length: 13 amino acids. CDR1 and CDR2 from the germline V gene are MNHNY and SVGAGI (reference sequence). CDR3 nucleotides: TGTGCCAGCCTCAGGGGAAATAATGAAAAACTGTTTTTT. Translation: CASLRGNNEKLFF.

This clonotype appeared many times. The chain carries TRBV5-5 and TRBJ2-1, with D possibly matching TRBD1 (6 bases). V was trimmed by 1 base and J by 8 bases, leaving 19 bases between them. The CDR3 totals 16 residues. Germline V lookup: CDR1 SGHKS, CDR2 YYEKEE (reference sequence). CDR3 amino acids: CASSLQGQGQWDEQFF. CDR3 in DNA: TGTGCCAGCAGCTTGCAGGGGCAGGGTCAATGGGATGAGCAGTTCTTC.